This TCR beta chain derives from a study of blood T cell repertoires in COVID-19. Study information: Spain, Italy and the United States supplied samples that represented acute and convalescent COVID-19. PBMCs, B-cell-depleted T cells, or T cells were the source of the cDNA or gDNA that made up the material.

Authors' analysis steps: From reference gene primer amplification, estimates of nucleated cell counts were derived. Here immunoSEQ multiplex PCR was the method, and the copy in TCRdb shows in-frame clones only, minus some. The V and J calls and clone size are taken from that table; D and trimming were inferred from the DNA. This sample yields about 170,000 clones, of which roughly 88% are seen a single time; about 6.9% belongs to the top ten. This CDR3 has 14 residues. The V end was cut by 2 bases, the J end by 5 bases, with 10 bases between. CDR1 and CDR2 from the germline V gene are MNHEY and SVGAGI.

The sequenced sample consisted of peripheral blood. The chain links TRBV6-5 to TRBJ1-5, with D possibly TRBD1 on 6 matching bases. This clonotype originated in a man older than 75 with COVID-19, enrolled during active disease. In nucleotides, the CDR3 is TGTGCCAGCAGTTACGGGGGCCGTGATCAGCCCCAGCATTTT. Its protein product is CASSYGGRDQPQHF.